The 25 T cell receptor beta chains below were found in one sample sequenced in a study of glioma-infiltrating T cells (TCRdb year 2016). Sequenced using an Illumina MiSeq. The iRepertoire nested amplicon-rescue multiplex PCR (arm-PCR) platform was used to amplify TCR alpha and beta CDR3 regions from RNA. Using fastp at Q25 and MiXCR, TCRdb reprocessed the public reads and kept productive beta chains. For every CDR3 protein sequence, its rows merge into one entry that carries the most common genes and DNA. This sample has about 99,000 distinct CDR3 sequences in its table, and approximately 28% of those were observed once. Less than 55% of the sample goes to the ten largest clones. The sequenced sample consisted of glioma tissue, nonneoplastic brain tissue, or PBMCs (not recorded which). These receptors were obtained from a human donor with low-grade glioma or glioblastoma, undergoing nonglioma brain surgery, or in good health (not recorded which).

At least ten counts were recorded for this clonotype. The chain uses TRBV11-3 and TRBJ2-3, with a weak D call TRBD2 (5 bases). The CDR3 spans 13 residues. CDR1 SGHNT and CDR2 YENEEA come from the germline V gene. Trimming shortened V by 7 bases and J by 2 bases, and 10 bases separated the two germline ends. In DNA, the CDR3 is TGTGCCAGCAACAACGGACTCACAGATACGCAGTATTTT. Protein product: CASNNGLTDTQYF.

This clonotype appeared many times. This chain uses TRBV6-2 or TRBV6-3 with TRBJ2-2; perhaps TRBD1 as D (6 bases). V lost 0 bases, J lost 3 bases, and 11 bases lay in between. This CDR3 is built from 16 residues. Germline CDR1 is MNHEY and CDR2 is SVGEGT. In DNA, the CDR3 is TGTGCCAGCAGTTACTCTCATTACAGGGACACCGGGGAGCTGTTTTTT. Amino acid sequence: CASSYSHYRDTGELFF.

Turning to this clonotype: Given a much more abundant clone one base away, this may be a read error. CDR3 nucleotides: TGTGCCAGCAATCCACAGGCGAACACTGAAGCTTTCTTT. Its protein is CASNPQANTEAFF. This chain links TRBV6-2 or TRBV6-3 with TRBJ1-1; D is possibly TRBD1 (5 bases). V was cut by 7 bases and J by 1 base, with 10 bases left in between. CDR1 MNHEY and CDR2 SVGEGT come from the germline V gene. There are 13 residues in the CDR3.

The rearrangement uses TRBV4-2 and TRBJ1-1; D call uncertain. Germline loops: CDR1 LGHNA, CDR2 YNFKEQ. This CDR3 is 11 amino acids long. Trimming removed 5 bases at V and 3 bases at J, with 4 bases between. CDR3 DNA sequence: TGTGCCAGCAGCTATGACACTGAAGCTTTCTTT. Its translation: CASSYDTEAFF.

This clonotype was picked up a small number of times. The chain has TRBV29-1 and TRBJ2-2; a weak D match, TRBD2 (6 bases). Germline CDR1 SQVTM, CDR2 ANQGSEA. V was clipped by 4 bases and J by 1 base, with 13 bases between them. CDR3 length: 15 residues. CDR3 nucleotides: TGCAGCGTTGTTGGCGGGGTCAAGAACACCGGGGAGCTGTTTTTT. This gives the protein CSVVGGVKNTGELFF.

This clonotype was detected many times. The rearrangement links TRBV6-6 to TRBJ2-6; 9 bases map to TRBD1. The CDR3 totals 16 residues. Germline CDR1 is MNHNY and CDR2 is SVGAGI (reference sequence). After removal of 2 bases from V and 2 bases from J, the junction contained 1 base not matched to a gene. CDR3 region: CASSYGTGTGANVLTF. The CDR3 DNA is TGTGCCAGCAGTTACGGGACAGGGACTGGGGCCAACGTCCTGACTTTC.

Comments on this clonotype: This may be a read error: a much more frequent sequence differs by one nucleotide. The rearrangement uses TRBV6-1 and TRBJ1-2; D possibly corresponds to TRBD1 (5 bases). V was pared by 7 bases and J by 0 bases, with 12 bases between. CDR1 and CDR2 (germline): MNHNS, SASEGT. This CDR3 comprises 14 residues. CDR3 DNA: TGTGCCAGCAAAGACGGGGCAGCTAACTATGGCTACACCTTC. Its translation is CASKDGAANYGYTF.

In its sample, this clonotype was seen many times. CDR3 loop: CASSSPGTSPREQFF. Written as DNA, the CDR3 is TGTGCCAGCAGTTCGCCAGGGACTAGCCCCAGAGAGCAGTTCTTC. This sequence joins TRBV6-2 or TRBV6-3 and TRBJ2-1; 9 bases line up with TRBD2. V lost 4 bases and J lost 10; bases outside the gene matches: 11. This CDR3 spans 15 amino acids. Germline V gives CDR1 MNHEY, CDR2 SVGEGT.

As regards this clonotype: This could be a read error, since a much larger clone is one nucleotide away. V usage is TRBV7-2 and J usage is TRBJ2-1, with a possible D match to TRBD2 (6 bases). Germline V lookup: CDR1 SGHTA, CDR2 FQGNSA. The CDR3 spans 16 residues. Here the CDR3 reads CASRLGTGVGYNEQFF. As DNA, the CDR3 is TGTGCCAGCAGATTAGGGACGGGGGTTGGGTACAATGAGCAGTTCTTC.

This clonotype appeared many times. The V and J genes are TRBV20-1 and TRBJ2-5; D uncertain. Germline V gene data show CDR1 as DFQATT and CDR2 as SNEGSKA (reference sequence). This CDR3 has 11 residues. V was cut by 3 bases and J by 2 bases, with 4 bases left in between. For the CDR3, the DNA is TGCAGTGCTAGGAGTCAAGAGACCCAGTACTTC. This sequence encodes CSARSQETQYF.

Regarding this clonotype: A much larger clonotype is one base distant, so this may be a read error. CDR3 DNA: TGTGCCAGCAGTGAACAGGACAGGGTTGAGACCCAGTACTTC. It is translated as CASSEQDRVETQYF. The chain combines TRBV2 with TRBJ2-5; 8 bases line up with TRBD1. Per the germline V gene, CDR1 is SNHLY and CDR2 is FYNNEI. This CDR3 has 14 residues. V lost 2 bases, J lost 5 bases, and 4 bases stayed unmatched. The whole variable domain, filled in from reference TRBV2 and TRBJ2-5, reads EPEVTQTPSHQVTQMGQEVILRCVPISNHLYFYWYRQILGQKVEFLVSFYNNEISEKSEIFDDQFSVERPDGSNFTLKIRSTKLEDSAMYFCASSEQDRVETQYFGPGTRLLVL.

This clonotype was counted once. A much larger clone lies one base from this, so it may be a read error. This sequence joins TRBV12-3 or TRBV12-4 and TRBJ2-1, with 8 bases that match TRBD1. The CDR3 is made up of 14 amino acids. With 7 bases clipped from V and 9 bases from J, the junction kept 11 bases outside the gene matches. The chain's CDR3 is CASIRGQGDSEQFF. Written as DNA, the CDR3 is TGTGCCAGCATCCGAGGACAGGGAGACAGTGAGCAGTTCTTC.

Concerning this clonotype itself: This may be a read error, as it is one base from a much larger clone. V gene TRBV20-1 combines with J gene TRBJ2-7; TRBD2 matches at 8 bases. The CDR3 is 19 amino acids. The germline CDR1 and CDR2 sequences are DFQATT and SNEGSKA (reference sequence). Trimming cost V 3 bases and J 0 bases; bases outside gene matches: 19. CDR3 DNA sequence: TGCAGTGCTAGCGCGCGAGGGGGGACTAGAGGGGGGAGCTCCTACGAGCAGTACTTC. It specifies CSASARGGTRGGSSYEQYF.

With respect to this clonotype: This sequence may be a read error, since a much larger clone differs from it by one base. This chain joins TRBV6-9 and TRBJ1-2; possible D gene TRBD1, 6 bases. Germline loops: CDR1 MNHGY, CDR2 SVAAGI. This CDR3 contains 15 residues. CDR3 sequence: CASSYGNRANYCYTF. CDR3 sequence (DNA): TGTGCCAGCAGTTACGGAAACAGGGCTAACTATTGCTACACCTTC.

The V gene is TRBV28, the J gene TRBJ1-6; D is ambiguous. This CDR3 contains 14 residues. The germline V and J ends were trimmed by 8 bases and 7 bases, with 15 bases remaining between them. Germline V gene data show CDR1 as MDHEN and CDR2 as SYDVKM. The CDR3 nucleotides read TGTGCCAGCTCCCGTCGTAGCTACAATTCACCCCTCCACTTT. Amino acids: CASSRRSYNSPLHF.

Many counts were recorded for this clonotype. This sequence joins TRBV27 and TRBJ2-7, with TRBD1 as a possible D gene (6 bases). Germline V gives CDR1 MNHEY, CDR2 SMNVEV (reference sequence). V was pared by 6 bases and J by 6 bases, with 21 bases between. This CDR3 is 15 amino acids long. This chain's CDR3 is CASSVTGSSRSEQYF. The CDR3 DNA is TGTGCCAGCAGCGTTACAGGGAGTAGCCGAAGCGAGCAGTACTTC.

In its sample, this clonotype was seen many times. The rearrangement uses TRBV27 and TRBJ1-1, with unresolved D. Per germline, CDR1 MNHEY and CDR2 SMNVEV (reference sequence). With 4 bases removed from V and 5 bases from J, the gap between germline ends came to 20 bases. CDR3 length equals 16 residues. The CDR3 nucleotides are TGTGCCAGCAGTTCTTCACCAGGAGCCCGGTTGACTGAAGCTTTCTTT. Its translation is CASSSSPGARLTEAFF.

The chain couples TRBV29-1 to TRBJ2-5; D not certain. Germline values: CDR1 SQVTM, CDR2 ANQGSEA. The V and J ends lost 7 bases and 3 bases respectively, with 12 bases between them. The CDR3 covers 12 residues. The CDR3 sequence: CSGVSGEETQYF. DNA of the CDR3: TGCAGCGGGGTGTCTGGGGAAGAGACCCAGTACTTC.

The rearrangement uses TRBV28 and TRBJ2-7; D gene uncertain. This CDR3 has 14 residues. V lost 3 bases to trimming and J lost 3 bases, with 12 bases between them. Germline lookup yields CDR1 MDHEN and CDR2 SYDVKM. Here the CDR3 reads CASSFGPGGYEQYF. The CDR3 nucleotides are TGTGCCAGCAGTTTCGGTCCGGGTGGCTACGAGCAGTACTTC.

This sequence joins TRBV2 and TRBJ2-2, with a tentative D call TRBD1 (6 bases). V lost 3 bases to trimming and J lost 5 bases, with 10 bases between them. This CDR3 contains 14 residues. CDR1 and CDR2 from the germline V gene are SNHLY and FYNNEI. The CDR3 region is CASSDRGRTGELFF. CDR3 coding DNA: TGTGCCAGCAGTGACAGGGGTCGGACCGGGGAGCTGTTTTTT.

This chain connects TRBV6-5 to TRBJ2-1; perhaps TRBD2 as D (6 bases). Trimming pared 6 bases from V and 9 bases from J, leaving 21 bases between. CDR3 length: 15 residues. Germline V CDR1 and CDR2: MNHEY, SVGAGI. DNA for the CDR3: TGTGCCAGCAGCAGCCAAGATGGAGGGGTGAGTGAGCAGTTCTTC. Translation: CASSSQDGGVSEQFF.

With regard to this clonotype: A single base separates this from a much larger clone, so it may be a read error. The rearrangement uses TRBV6-5 and TRBJ1-3, with no clear D. Germline V gene data show CDR1 as MNHEY and CDR2 as SVGAGI. The CDR3 is 15 residues long. CDR3 DNA: TGTGCCAACAGTTACTCGACGCAGGCTGGAAACACCATATATTTT. Residues: CANSYSTQAGNTIYF.

This clonotype was recorded at least ten times. The V gene is TRBV25-1, the J gene TRBJ2-3; 16 nucleotides match TRBD2. V lost 6 bases, J lost 9 bases, and 3 bases stayed unmatched. Germline V gives CDR1 MGHDK, CDR2 SYGVNS. The length of the CDR3 is 14 residues. The chain's CDR3 is CASSQGLAGGTQYF. In nucleotides, the CDR3 is TGTGCCAGCAGCCAGGGACTAGCGGGGGGGACGCAGTATTTT.

The rearrangement uses TRBV18 and TRBJ1-1, with D possibly TRBD1 on 6 matching bases. Germline V gives CDR1 KGHSH, CDR2 LQKENI. V lost 5 bases to trimming and J lost 9 bases, with 22 bases between them. CDR3 length: 15 residues. The CDR3 DNA is TGTGCCAGCTCATTAGGGGAGAGACAGGCTACTAAAGCTTTCTTT. As protein: CASSLGERQATKAFF.

V gene TRBV12-3 or TRBV12-4 combines with J gene TRBJ2-7; D uncertain. The CDR3 covers 12 residues. The ends were cut back, 3 bases at V and 3 bases at J, with 6 bases in the middle. The CDR3 nucleotides read TGTGCCAGCAGTTTTTTCCACTACGAGCAGTACTTC. Translation gives CASSFFHYEQYF.